The present T cell receptor beta chain was sequenced within a study of T cell repertoires in ileal Crohn's disease. Study-level background: Postoperative therapy was given to about half: about a dozen thiopurines, roughly 18 anti-TNF agents. Findings and caveats of the study: All patients with clonality above 26.8% had endoscopic recurrence.

Germline assignment: CDR1 GTSNPN and CDR2 SVGIG (reference sequence). Trimming took off 4 bases at V and 3 bases at J, with 10 bases between the two ends. This CDR3 comprises 12 residues. This clone was detected only a few times. Its antigen is undetermined. Each sample's TCRB immunosequencing used roughly 500 nanograms of biopsy DNA. Clones were read by immunoSEQ multiplex PCR, and TCRdb kept only the in-frame ones, dropping some. The repertoire consists of 6,000 or so clones, with about four fifths occurring once and the leading ten covering less than 5.5%. The gene calls are TRBV30 and TRBJ2-7; no clear D. This receptor was obtained from an adult with Crohn's disease. The sample was ileal tissue. CDR3 sequence: CAWNPGYYEQYF. In DNA form, the CDR3 reads TGTGCCTGGAACCCGGGCTACTACGAGCAGTACTTC.